This T cell receptor beta chain was observed in a study of identical twins' blood T cells. Study-level findings and limits: Mainly, cloneset size products determined shared clonotypes, twins included.

CDR3 size: 13 residues. Trimming took 8 bases from V and 0 from J, leaving 9 bases between them. Germline values: CDR1 MNHEY, CDR2 SVGAGI. For this clonotype: Its specificity is unknown.

TCRdb re-derived calls from the 5' RACE reads in MiXCR, one entry per CDR3 protein. The sample includes around 380,000 distinct CDR3 sequences, about 28% of them seen just once. Likely shared infections and vaccines: all three twin pairs were reared together. The J gene is TRBJ2-3, the V gene TRBV6-5; D remains unclear. Input material: PBMCs. This clonotype originated in a woman aged 18-55 years in good health. CDR3 DNA: TGTGCCAGCTGCGGCACAAGCACAGATACGCAGTATTTT. Protein sequence: CASCGTSTDTQYF.